The rows below give T cell receptor beta chains drawn from one sample of a study of cytomegalovirus exposure and HLA in healthy donors. Only in-frame clones appear in the TCRdb table, and some are missing; sequencing was by immunoSEQ multiplex PCR. This sample has over 150,000 clones; around 77% occur once, and the top ten carry about 2.7%. The sequenced sample was PBMCs. The origin of the receptors is a woman in her 30s in good health and CMV-seronegative. Each CDR3 is given with its conserved first and last residue. D genes are given only for firm matches. The size entry is marked missing in some rows and otherwise reads once, few, many or a size class.

>TRBJ1-2|.|.|TRBV5-4
CASSRIKGDDGYTF
TGTGCCAGCAGCCGCATCAAAGGGGATGATGGCTACACCTTC
>TRBJ1-2|.|.|TRBV5-4
CASSLSGGYTF
TGTGCCAGCAGCTTGTCAGGGGGCTACACCTTC
>TRBJ2-4|.|.|TRBV4-1
CASSQEGSLAKNIQYF
TGCGCCAGCAGCCAAGAGGGGAGCCTAGCCAAAAACATTCAGTACTTC
>TRBJ2-2|.|.|TRBV9
CASSVATGSTGELFF
TGTGCCAGCAGCGTAGCCACAGGGAGCACCGGGGAGCTGTTTTTT
>TRBJ1-2|.|.|TRBV5-1
CASSFSDRGGYTF
TGCGCCAGCAGCTTCAGTGACCGGGGTGGCTACACCTTC
>TRBJ2-1|few|TRBD2|TRBV5-5
CASSLGRLAGGNEQFF
TGTGCCAGCAGCTTGGGACGACTAGCGGGAGGCAATGAGCAGTTCTTC
>TRBJ1-1|.|.|TRBV19
CASSIGLIPNTEAFF
TGTGCCAGTAGTATAGGACTAATACCGAACACTGAAGCTTTCTTT
>TRBJ2-1|.|TRBD2|TRBV4-2
CASSQDPPGLAGYNEQFF
TGTGCCAGCAGCCAAGATCCCCCGGGGCTAGCGGGGTACAATGAGCAGTTCTTC
>TRBJ2-7|.|TRBD1|TRBV2
CASRMTGSWQYF
TGTGCCAGCAGGATGACAGGGTCGTGGCAGTACTTC
>TRBJ1-4|few|.|TRBV5-1
CASSELTTATNEKLFF
TGCGCCAGCAGCGAGTTGACAACCGCAACTAATGAAAAACTGTTTTTT
>TRBJ1-1|few|.|TRBV7-2
CASSPPSREAFF
TGTGCCAGCAGTCCGCCGAGCAGGGAAGCTTTCTTT
>TRBJ2-7|.|TRBD1|TRBV5-1
CASSLGVGGLYEQYF
TGCGCCAGCAGCTTGGGTGTAGGGGGCCTCTACGAGCAGTACTTC
>TRBJ2-7|.|TRBD1|TRBV5-5
CASSLAQGAYEQYF
TGTGCCAGCAGCTTGGCTCAGGGGGCTTACGAGCAGTACTTC
>TRBJ2-6|once|.|TRBV19
CASSYREANVLTF
TGTGCCAGTAGTTACAGGGAGGCCAACGTCCTGACTTTC
>TRBJ1-4|.|TRBD1|TRBV5-1
CASSLPKNPGTGYNEKLFF
TGCGCCAGCAGCTTGCCAAAAAACCCCGGGACAGGGTACAATGAAAAACTGTTTTTT
>TRBJ1-2|.|TRBD1|TRBV2
CASSEDREPAGYTF
TGTGCCAGCAGTGAGGACAGGGAGCCTGCAGGCTACACCTTC
>TRBJ2-7|.|TRBD1|TRBV30
CARQDRELPEQYF
TGTGCCCGTCAGGACAGGGAACTCCCAGAGCAGTACTTC
>TRBJ1-2|.|TRBD1|TRBV7-2
CASSLWTGNYGYTF
TGTGCCAGCAGCCTCTGGACAGGGAACTATGGCTACACCTTC
>TRBJ2-7|.|TRBD2|TRBV19
CASPLGGGSSYEQYF
TGTGCCAGTCCCCTTGGGGGGGGATCCTCCTACGAGCAGTACTTC
>TRBJ2-3|.|.|TRBV5-4
CASSSIADLSTDTQYF
TGTGCCAGCAGCTCCATAGCGGACCTAAGCACAGATACGCAGTATTTT
>TRBJ1-1|once|.|TRBV7-8
CASSLTTGLDTEAFF
TGTGCCAGCAGCCTCACGACAGGTTTGGACACTGAAGCTTTCTTT
>TRBJ1-2|.|TRBD1|TRBV7-9
CSSRGQTYGYTF
TGTTCCAGCAGGGGACAGACGTATGGCTACACCTTC
>TRBJ2-7|.|TRBD2|TRBV6-5
CASSYWAGGGSYEQYF
TGTGCCAGCAGTTACTGGGCCGGGGGGGGCTCCTACGAGCAGTACTTC
>TRBJ2-2|.|TRBD1|TRBV7-9
CSSSLGTGANTGELFF
TGTTCCAGCAGCTTAGGAACAGGGGCGAACACCGGGGAGCTGTTTTTT